This T cell receptor beta chain is from a study of T-cell reconstitution after alpha-beta-depleted transplantation in children. Study observations and caveats: After transplant, at about two months, alpha-beta T cells were reportedly derived from several hundred expanded graft clones.

CDR3 length equals 15 residues. The V end lost 5 bases, the J end lost 0 bases, and 13 bases lay between the germline ends. CDR1 and CDR2 from the germline V gene are MNHEY and SMNVEV (reference sequence). As for this clonotype: Its specificity is unknown.

The TCRbeta library incorporated unique molecular identifiers. TCRdb reprocessed the PCR reads with MiXCR, giving one entry per CDR3 protein. The sample includes about 1,000,000 distinct CDR3 sequences, roughly 31% seen only once; the top ten take about 28%. The chain has TRBV27 and TRBJ1-2; D may be TRBD1 (5 bases). Sequences were derived from PBMCs, mostly from graft donor cells, sampled 360 days after TCRalphabeta/CD19-depleted stem cell transplant. The TCR was taken from a boy less than two years old who had a stem cell transplant for SCID, so the T cells may come from the graft donor. The CDR3 DNA follows: TGTGCCAGCAGTCTAGGGGCAGGGTCTAACTATGGCTACACCTTC. Translating gives CASSLGAGSNYGYTF.